Below, 11 T cell receptor beta chains from the same sample are listed, as sequenced in a study of cytomegalovirus exposure and HLA in healthy donors. Use of 60 Vbeta and 13 Jbeta primers characterized the PCR. Sequencing used immunoSEQ multiplex PCR; TCRdb keeps in-frame clones, though not all of them. Found here are over 150,000 clones, almost 85% of them singletons; the top ten hold about 0.37%. The specimen was PBMCs. Source of these receptors: a boy younger than 10 in good health and CMV-seronegative.

The V gene is TRBV6-1, the J gene TRBJ1-2; D is unresolved. In germline, CDR1 is MNHNS, CDR2 SASEGT. Trimming stripped 2 bases from V and 5 bases from J, with 18 bases between. This CDR3 has 16 residues. The chain's CDR3 is CASSEWLGSYSYGYTF. The CDR3 nucleotides are TGTGCCAGCAGTGAATGGCTGGGGAGCTACTCTTATGGCTACACCTTC.

Remarks on this clone: An end of the junction does not agree with germline; a read error may underlie this. The J gene is TRBJ1-1, the V gene TRBV2; tentatively, D is TRBD1 (6 bases). The CDR3 has 12 amino acids. Germline values: CDR1 SNHLY, CDR2 FYNNEI. The CDR3 here is CAGRQAATEAFF. The DNA of the CDR3 is TGTGCCGGCAGACAGGCGGCCACTGAAGCTTTCTTT.

J is TRBJ2-1 and V is TRBV11-3; 9 positions match TRBD2. With V trimmed by 0 bases and J by 7 bases, 4 bases remained unmatched. The CDR3 sequence is 15 residues long. The germline V gene has CDR1 SGHNT and CDR2 YENEEA. CDR3: CASSLDRTSVNEQFF. Written as DNA, the CDR3 is TGTGCCAGCAGCTTAGATAGGACTAGCGTGAATGAGCAGTTCTTC.

V usage is TRBV5-1 and J usage is TRBJ2-5, with 7 positions matching TRBD1. Germline-derived CDR1 and CDR2 are SGHRS and YFSETQ. The CDR3 is made up of 15 amino acids. V lost 6 bases and J lost 3; bases outside the gene matches: 11. The CDR3 nucleotides are TGCGCCAGCACCCTTACGGGGACAGAAGAAGAGACCCAGTACTTC. Its protein is CASTLTGTEEETQYF.

The J gene is TRBJ2-3, the V gene TRBV7-2; D perhaps matches TRBD2 (6 bases). Trimming took 5 bases from V and 8 from J, leaving 17 bases between them. Germline V gene data show CDR1 as SGHTA and CDR2 as FQGNSA. This CDR3 comprises 14 residues. CDR3 sequence reads: CASSKEGLPGTQYF. As DNA, the CDR3 is TGTGCCAGCAGCAAGGAGGGATTGCCGGGTACGCAGTATTTT.

The chain joins TRBV30 to TRBJ1-3, with D unclear. Per germline, CDR1 GTSNPN and CDR2 SVGIG (reference sequence). This CDR3 has 12 amino acids. V lost 4 bases to trimming and J lost 4 bases, with 8 bases between them. CDR3 nucleotide sequence: TGTGCCTGGATTAATCTGGGAAACACCATATATTTT. As protein: CAWINLGNTIYF.

DNA for the CDR3: TGTGCCAGCGTTGAAGACTGGTCCACAGATACGCAGTATTTT. Translated, it gives CASVEDWSTDTQYF. The chain couples TRBV2 to TRBJ2-3, with no clear D. V lost 8 bases and J 2 bases, leaving 14 bases between the germline ends. The CDR3 is 14 residues long. Germline V gene data show CDR1 as SNHLY and CDR2 as FYNNEI.

This clone was picked up one time. CDR3: CASSLGLTDTQYF. The CDR3 DNA follows: TGTGCCAGCAGCTTAGGTCTCACAGATACGCAGTATTTT. The chain couples TRBV7-2 to TRBJ2-3; D ambiguous. V was pared by 1 base and J by 2 bases, with 4 bases between. The germline CDR1 and CDR2 sequences are SGHTA and FQGNSA. This CDR3 is 13 amino acids long.

This clone appeared a single time. The chain links TRBV27 to TRBJ2-1, with 11 bases fitting TRBD2. CDR3 length equals 17 residues. Unmatched junction bases numbered 7, after V lost 2 bases and J lost 4 bases. Germline V gene data show CDR1 as MNHEY and CDR2 as SMNVEV (reference sequence). CDR3 sequence reads: CASSLKGWTSGYNEQFF. The DNA for the CDR3 is TGTGCCAGCAGTTTAAAGGGATGGACTAGCGGGTACAATGAGCAGTTCTTC.

The chain recombines TRBV19 with TRBJ1-4; D is possibly TRBD1 (5 bases). With 9 bases removed from V and 3 bases from J, the gap between germline ends came to 26 bases. CDR1 is LNHDA, CDR2 SQIVND, per germline (reference sequence). The CDR3 length is 18 residues. The CDR3 DNA sequence: TGTGCCAGACTAAGGGGCCATAGGAATCAAGGTCCTAATGAAAAACTGTTTTTT. Protein sequence: CARLRGHRNQGPNEKLFF.

This clone was found once. This rearrangement joins TRBV19 to TRBJ1-2; the D is unclear. This CDR3 contains 14 residues. The germline V gene encodes CDR1 LNHDA and CDR2 SQIVND (reference sequence). Trimming removed 7 bases from V and 0 bases from J, with 12 bases in between. The CDR3 DNA reads TGTGCCAGTAAGTTCGGAGCATCTAACTATGGCTACACCTTC. It specifies CASKFGASNYGYTF.